The clone carrying this T cell receptor (beta chain) showed up many times. The sample belongs to a study of metastatic and nonmetastatic thyroid tumors. MiXCR was used by TCRdb to re-call the PCR reads. In the table there are under 20,000 clones, roughly 15% of which are singletons. Germline loops: CDR1 DFQATT, CDR2 SNEGSKA (reference sequence). V shed 6 bases and J 4 bases; nucleotides not matched to a gene: 8. The CDR3 is 14 amino acids. No patient had received any treatment before thyroid surgery. The rearrangement links TRBV20-1 to TRBJ1-5; TRBD1 aligns across 8 bases. Specimen: blood. The receptor was derived from a male donor with papillary thyroid cancer or a benign thyroid nodule (not recorded which). Some clones in this sample may be carry-over from other donors' samples. DNA for the CDR3: TGCAGTGCCCCGACAGGGGCGACGAATCAGCCCCAGCATTTT. Residues: CSAPTGATNQPQHF.